This T cell receptor (beta chain) came from a study of T-cell reconstitution after alpha-beta-depleted transplantation in children. Preparation of the TCRbeta library involved a method that used unique molecular identifiers. In TCRdb, the PCR reads were re-called with MiXCR into one record per CDR3 protein. This table holds a few hundred thousand distinct CDR3 sequences, roughly 30% found once. The table lists this clonotype with a few counts. Antigen specificity is unknown. Overall study results and limits: Counts and diversity of T cells one year after transplant came mostly from newly produced T cells. There were reportedly several hundred expanded graft clones from which alpha-beta T cells came about two months after transplant. Some patients showed high day-60 TCRbeta diversity, which derived from surviving recipient T cells and thymic progenitors.

Germline-derived CDR1 and CDR2 are SGDLS and YYNGEE. The CDR3 has 16 residues. Trimming cost V 2 bases and J 5 bases; bases outside gene matches: 8. The V call is TRBV9, the J call TRBJ2-3, with TRBD2 matching 10 bases. The sample consisted of PBMCs, taken before TCRalphabeta/CD19-depleted stem cell transplant. This TCR was recovered from a boy in the first two years of life with Wiskott-Aldrich syndrome, due to receive a stem cell transplant. CDR3 residues: CASSVGLADSRDTQYF. DNA for the CDR3: TGTGCCAGCAGCGTCGGACTAGCGGATTCAAGAGATACGCAGTATTTT.